This TCR beta chain derives from a study of CD8 T cells in Susac syndrome. The wider study: Within the group of sequenced Susac syndrome patients, roughly 6 had active disease and 8 or 9 were in remission.

This CDR3 is built from 13 residues. The V gene lost 7 bases and the J gene lost 8 bases, with 17 bases spanning the gap. Germline V gives CDR1 WSHSY, CDR2 SAAADI. With random hexamers, reverse transcription was performed on roughly 0.45 to 1 ug of RNA. The immunoSEQ assay covered 54 Vbeta and 13 Jbeta segments for CDR3. TCRdb redid the calling of the immunoSEQ multiplex PCR reads with MiXCR, one entry per CDR3 protein. The sample yields about 120,000 distinct CDR3 sequences, 90% to 95% seen once. The origin of this receptor is a human donor with Susac syndrome. This chain uses TRBV10-2 with TRBJ1-2; D is uncertain. The source material was CD8+ T cells from PBMCs. DNA of the CDR3: TGCGCCAGCACCTCCCTAGGGAGCGACGGCTACACCTTC. It specifies CASTSLGSDGYTF.